This TCR beta chain comes out of a study of identical twins. Looked up from germline, CDR1 is SSHAT and CDR2 is FNYEAQ (reference sequence). V lost 8 bases and J lost 5, with 12 bases in between. The CDR3 runs 12 residues. TCRdb reanalysed the 5' RACE reads using MiXCR and keeps one entry per CDR3 protein. The sample holds 200,000 to 300,000 distinct CDR3 sequences; roughly 7% are singletons and the top ten take under 4%. Study findings and constraints: Whereas memory repertoires showed no such difference, abundant cord blood beta clonotypes carried fewer insertions.

Worth noting for this clonotype: Its antigen is undetermined.

This same sample was also taken into another study, of yellow fever vaccine responses in identical twins.

The sequence derives from a woman between 18 and 29 years old in good health. The chain joins TRBV7-7 to TRBJ2-5; D is possibly TRBD1 (6 bases). The specimen sequenced was memory (CD45RO+) T cells sorted from blood. The CDR3 here is CASSAGAETQYF. CDR3 sequence (DNA): TGTGCCAGCTCGGCAGGGGCGGAGACCCAGTACTTC.